These 23 T cell receptor beta chains were sequenced from one sample in a study of cytomegalovirus exposure and HLA in healthy donors. With 60 Vbeta and 13 Jbeta primers, the PCR was carried out. TCRdb keeps only in-frame clones here, not all; method: immunoSEQ multiplex PCR. The profile shows 150,000 to 200,000 clones, roughly 85% of them singletons. Sample: PBMCs. Source of these receptors: a woman aged 25-40 years in good health and CMV-seropositive.

The chain is built from TRBV28 and TRBJ2-2; D possibly corresponds to TRBD1 (5 bases). The CDR3 runs to 16 residues. V gave up 2 bases and J gave up 5 bases, with 15 bases separating them. Germline V CDR1 and CDR2: MDHEN, SYDVKM. Written as DNA, the CDR3 is TGTGCCAGCAGTTTAAGGGGCAGGGTTTTTACCGGGGAGCTGTTTTTT. Protein: CASSLRGRVFTGELFF.

V is TRBV11-3 and J is TRBJ2-3, with 8 bases aligning to TRBD1. The V segment lost 5 bases and the J segment 5 bases; nucleotides outside the gene matches: 12. There are 16 residues in the CDR3. Germline CDR1 SGHNT, CDR2 YENEEA. The CDR3 DNA follows: TGTGCCAGCAGCCCCCGAAGCAGGGGGCGTTTAGATACGCAGTATTTT. This codes for CASSPRSRGRLDTQYF.

This sequence joins TRBV11-3 and TRBJ1-3; D is unresolved. The CDR3 has 15 residues. Trimming took off 1 base at V and 0 bases at J, with 7 bases between the two ends. Per germline, CDR1 SGHNT and CDR2 YENEEA. As DNA, the CDR3 is TGTGCCAGCAGCTTAGGACGGAGCTCTGGAAACACCATATATTTT. Translating it yields CASSLGRSSGNTIYF.

This rearrangement joins TRBV10-1 to TRBJ2-2; a weak D match, TRBD1 (6 bases). Per the germline V gene, CDR1 is WNHNN and CDR2 is SYGVQD (reference sequence). The length of the CDR3 is 14 residues. The V gene lost 3 bases and the J gene lost 5 bases, with 10 bases spanning the gap. CDR3 sequence reads: CASSEHRETGELFF. The CDR3 DNA sequence: TGCGCCAGCAGTGAACACAGGGAGACCGGGGAGCTGTTTTTT.

The chain employs TRBV18 and TRBJ1-3; no clear D gene. The V and J ends lost 5 bases and 8 bases respectively, with 16 bases between them. The germline V gene has CDR1 KGHSH and CDR2 LQKENI. The CDR3 totals 14 residues. The DNA for the CDR3 is TGTGCCAGCTCAGCACTGACCGGGGTGGACACCATATATTTT. Translating gives CASSALTGVDTIYF.

This clone was recorded only once. The chain joins TRBV6-5 to TRBJ2-7; no clear D gene. This CDR3 contains 13 residues. Per germline, CDR1 MNHEY and CDR2 SVGAGI. V lost 2 bases, J lost 1 base, and 6 bases lay in between. CDR3 region: CASSYGGSYEQYF. DNA of the CDR3: TGTGCCAGCAGTTACGGCGGATCCTACGAGCAGTACTTC.

The CDR3 region has the DNA TGTGCCATCAGTGAGGGCGGGGCAGGCCATACGCAGTATTTT. This translates into CAISEGGAGHTQYF. This sequence joins TRBV10-3 and TRBJ2-3; D might be TRBD2 (6 bases). The CDR3 spans 14 residues. Trimming stripped 2 bases from V and 7 bases from J, with 13 bases between. Germline V gives CDR1 ENHRY, CDR2 SYGVKD.

The J gene is TRBJ1-1, the V gene TRBV6-1, with D possibly TRBD1 on 6 matching bases. V lost 6 bases to trimming and J lost 1 base, with 12 bases between them. Per germline, CDR1 MNHNS and CDR2 SASEGT. The CDR3 covers 14 residues. The CDR3 bases are TGTGCCAGCAGGGCCCCAGGGGAGAACACTGAAGCTTTCTTT. It encodes CASRAPGENTEAFF.

This clone has more than one count but fewer than ten. The gene calls are TRBV29-1 and TRBJ2-2; maybe TRBD2 (6 bases). Germline V lookup: CDR1 SQVTM, CDR2 ANQGSEA. This CDR3 has 13 amino acids. V was trimmed by 7 bases and J by 0 bases, leaving 9 bases between them. The CDR3 region has the DNA TGCAGCGCCCCGGGGGCGAACACCGGGGAGCTGTTTTTT. This sequence encodes CSAPGANTGELFF.

CDR3 region: CASSSSGTTIYF. The CDR3 coding sequence is TGTGCCAGCAGCTCCTCCGGGACAACCATATATTTT. V usage is TRBV7-2 and J usage is TRBJ1-3; possible D gene TRBD1, 6 bases. V lost 4 bases and J lost 10, with 11 bases in between. The CDR3 loop spans 12 amino acids. The V gene's germline CDR1 is SGHTA and CDR2 FQGNSA. The full variable domain, its missing parts supplied by reference TRBV7-2 and TRBJ1-3, is GAGVSQSPSNKVTEKGKDVELRCDPISGHTALYWYRQSLGQGLEFLIYFQGNSAPDKSGLPSDRFSAERTGGSVSTLTIQRTQQEDSAVYLCASSSSGTTIYFGEGSWLTVV.

This clone was found a few times. The V and J genes are TRBV5-6 and TRBJ2-7; D not certain. This CDR3 comprises 15 residues. V dropped 2 bases and J dropped 5 bases, with 17 bases sitting between them. Germline lookup yields CDR1 SGHDT and CDR2 YYEEEE. CDR3 sequence (DNA): TGTGCCAGCAGCTTTTTCTCCCAACTTGTGAACGAGCAGTACTTC. This sequence encodes CASSFFSQLVNEQYF. The complete variable domain, with remaining parts taken from reference TRBV5-6 and TRBJ2-7, reads DAGVTQSPTHLIKTRGQQVTLRCSPKSGHDTVSWYQQALGQGPQFIFQYYEEEERQRGNFPDRFSGHQFPNYSSELNVNALLLGDSALYLCASSFFSQLVNEQYFGPGTRLTVT.

The chain is built from TRBV19 and TRBJ2-4; 11 bases align to TRBD1. V lost 5 bases and J lost 11; bases outside the gene matches: 14. The CDR3 contains 16 residues. CDR1 and CDR2 from the germline V gene are LNHDA and SQIVND (reference sequence). CDR3 bases: TGTGCCAGTAGTTTAGGACCGGGACAGGGGGTGTCAGTTCAGTACTTC. Amino acid sequence: CASSLGPGQGVSVQYF. Based on the CDR3 plus reference TRBV19 and TRBJ2-4, the full variable domain is DGGITQSPKYLFRKEGQNVTLSCEQNLNHDAMYWYRQDPGQGLRLIYYSQIVNDFQKGDIAEGYSVSREKKESFPLTVTSAQKNPTAFYLCASSLGPGQGVSVQYFGAGTRLSVL.

The chain links TRBV5-1 to TRBJ2-1, with 8 bases fitting TRBD2. CDR3 size: 14 residues. From germline, CDR1 is SGHRS and CDR2 YFSETQ. With 0 bases clipped from V and 7 bases from J, the junction kept 3 bases outside the gene matches. CDR3 loop: CASSLGTSGNEQFF. CDR3 DNA: TGCGCCAGCAGCTTGGGTACTAGCGGTAATGAGCAGTTCTTC.

The V call is TRBV6-6, the J call TRBJ2-5; unclear D gene. Germline CDR1 reads MNHNY; CDR2 reads SVGAGI (reference sequence). This CDR3 region has 13 residues. Trimming left V 11 bases short and J 4 bases short, with 17 bases between. The DNA for the CDR3 is TGTGCCCGAGCCGCAGGATTAAGAGAGACCCAGTACTTC. It translates to CARAAGLRETQYF.

The chain employs TRBV7-8 and TRBJ1-3; TRBD1 matches 8 bases. This CDR3 spans 15 amino acids. The germline CDR1 and CDR2 sequences are SGHVS and FQNEAQ. Germline trimming cut 2 bases from V and 3 bases from J; bases unmatched to any gene: 3. CDR3 in amino acids: CASSLQGAFGNTIYF. The CDR3 DNA reads TGTGCCAGCAGCTTACAGGGGGCTTTTGGAAACACCATATATTTT.

The chain employs TRBV19 and TRBJ1-2; D gene uncertain. This CDR3 region has 13 residues. Germline-derived CDR1 and CDR2 are LNHDA and SQIVND (reference sequence). Trimming left V 3 bases short and J 4 bases short, with 9 bases between. CDR3 in DNA: TGTGCCAGTAGTATGAACAGCTTCTATGGCTACACCTTC. It yields the protein CASSMNSFYGYTF.

The rearrangement joins TRBV29-1 to TRBJ2-7; the match to TRBD1 covers 9 bases. Germline V gives CDR1 SQVTM, CDR2 ANQGSEA. The CDR3 totals 15 residues. The junction had 11 bases not matched to a gene; V was cut back by 5 bases and J by 3 bases. The CDR3 here is CSVLSDRGSNYEQYF. DNA for the CDR3: TGCAGCGTTCTAAGCGACAGGGGGTCAAACTACGAGCAGTACTTC.

The chain employs TRBV19 and TRBJ2-2, with 12 bases fitting TRBD2. This CDR3 has 23 residues. Trimming removed 4 bases from V and 4 bases from J; junction bases left unmatched: 25. Per the germline V gene, CDR1 is LNHDA and CDR2 is SQIVND (reference sequence). CDR3 in DNA: TGTGCCAGTAGTACCCCCCTAGTCGATCTTTATTCGACTAGCGGGGGCCCCACCGGGGAGCTGTTTTTT. Amino acid sequence: CASSTPLVDLYSTSGGPTGELFF. The whole variable domain, remainder taken from reference TRBV19 and TRBJ2-2, is DGGITQSPKYLFRKEGQNVTLSCEQNLNHDAMYWYRQDPGQGLRLIYYSQIVNDFQKGDIAEGYSVSREKKESFPLTVTSAQKNPTAFYLCASSTPLVDLYSTSGGPTGELFFGEGSRLTVL.

This chain joins TRBV19 and TRBJ2-7; no firm D call. The CDR3 is 10 amino acids. Germline assignment: CDR1 LNHDA and CDR2 SQIVND (reference sequence). The V and J ends lost 6 bases and 6 bases respectively, with 6 bases between them. The DNA for the CDR3 is TGTGCCAGTAGCGGTTCCGAGCAGTACTTC. This translates into CASSGSEQYF.

V and J are TRBV19 and TRBJ2-7; D perhaps matches TRBD1 (5 bases). The CDR3 covers 13 residues. Germline CDR1 is LNHDA and CDR2 is SQIVND (reference sequence). V was clipped by 5 bases and J by 2 bases, with 10 bases between them. CDR3 protein: CASSLQGTYEQYF. The CDR3 nucleotides read TGTGCCAGTAGTCTCCAGGGAACCTACGAGCAGTACTTC.

Details on this clone: At one end, the junction sequence differs from germline, possibly due to a read error. This chain connects TRBV5-5 to TRBJ1-2; 8 bases fit TRBD1. CDR1 is SGHKS, CDR2 YYEKEE, per germline (reference sequence). The CDR3 is 13 residues long. CDR3 sequence reads: CASSLDRDYGYTF. DNA for the CDR3: TGTGCCAGCAGTTTGGACAGGGACTATGGCTACACCTTC.

The CDR3 protein is CASRQSGLRPYEQYF. The CDR3, as DNA: TGTGCCAGCAGACAGAGCGGGTTAAGACCGTACGAGCAGTACTTC. V gene TRBV2 combines with J gene TRBJ2-5; tentatively, D is TRBD2 (6 bases). The DNA end lines up better with TRBJ2-7; the J call may be wrong. Germline loops: CDR1 SNHLY, CDR2 FYNNEI. CDR3 length: 15 residues.

CDR3 residues: CASSSAQGGTDTQYF. The CDR3 nucleotides are TGTGCCAGCAGTTCCGCCCAAGGGGGCACAGATACGCAGTATTTT. The genes are TRBV6-5 and TRBJ2-3, with D maybe TRBD1 (5 bases). Trimming removed 4 bases from V and 1 base from J, with 12 bases in between. The CDR3 has 15 residues. CDR1 and CDR2 (germline): MNHEY, SVGAGI.